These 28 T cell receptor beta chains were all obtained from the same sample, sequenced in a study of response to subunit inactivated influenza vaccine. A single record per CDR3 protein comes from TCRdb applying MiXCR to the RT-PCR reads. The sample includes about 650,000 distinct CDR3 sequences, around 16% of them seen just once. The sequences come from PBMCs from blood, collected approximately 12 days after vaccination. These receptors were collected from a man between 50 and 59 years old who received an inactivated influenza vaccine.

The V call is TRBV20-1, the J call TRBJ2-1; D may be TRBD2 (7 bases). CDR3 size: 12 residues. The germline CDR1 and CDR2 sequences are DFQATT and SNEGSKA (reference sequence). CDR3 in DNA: TGCAGGGCCACCGGGGGGCGAGATGAGCAGTTCTTC. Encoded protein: CRATGGRDEQFF.

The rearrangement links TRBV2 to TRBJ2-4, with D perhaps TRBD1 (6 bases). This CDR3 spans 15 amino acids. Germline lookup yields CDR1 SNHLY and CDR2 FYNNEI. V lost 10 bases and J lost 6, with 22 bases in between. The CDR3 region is CATKSPDRRTNIQYF. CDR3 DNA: TGTGCCACCAAATCACCGGACAGAAGAACAAACATTCAGTACTTC. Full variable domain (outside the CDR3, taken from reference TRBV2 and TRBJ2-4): EPEVTQTPSHQVTQMGQEVILRCVPISNHLYFYWYRQILGQKVEFLVSFYNNEISEKSEIFDDQFSVERPDGSNFTLKIRSTKLEDSAMYFCATKSPDRRTNIQYFGAGTRLSVL.

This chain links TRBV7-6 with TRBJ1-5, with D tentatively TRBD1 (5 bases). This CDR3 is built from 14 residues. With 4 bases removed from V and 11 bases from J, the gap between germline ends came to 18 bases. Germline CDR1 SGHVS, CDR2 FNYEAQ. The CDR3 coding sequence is TGTGCCAGCAGCTCCGGGACCCTCGGGGTGGCCCAGCATTTT. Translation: CASSSGTLGVAQHF. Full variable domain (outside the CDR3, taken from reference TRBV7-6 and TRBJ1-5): GAGVSQSPRYKVTKRGQDVALRCDPISGHVSLYWYRQALGQGPEFLTYFNYEAQQDKSGLPNDRFSAERPEGSISTLTIQRTEQRDSAMYRCASSSGTLGVAQHFGDGTRLSIL.

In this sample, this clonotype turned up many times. The CDR3 coding sequence is TGCAGTGCTAGAGACACCGGACTAGTATACTACAATGAGCAGTTCTTC. It yields the protein CSARDTGLVYYNEQFF. This chain uses TRBV20-1 with TRBJ2-1; 7 nucleotides agree with TRBD2. CDR3 length: 16 amino acids. Germline values: CDR1 DFQATT, CDR2 SNEGSKA (reference sequence). The V and J ends lost 0 bases and 3 bases, in that order; junction bases with no gene match: 8.

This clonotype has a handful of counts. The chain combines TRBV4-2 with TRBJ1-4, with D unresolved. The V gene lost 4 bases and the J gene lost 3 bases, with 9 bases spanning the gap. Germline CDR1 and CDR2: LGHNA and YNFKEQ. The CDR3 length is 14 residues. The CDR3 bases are TGTGCCAGCAGCCTAGGGATCGCTAATGAAAAACTGTTTTTT. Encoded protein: CASSLGIANEKLFF.

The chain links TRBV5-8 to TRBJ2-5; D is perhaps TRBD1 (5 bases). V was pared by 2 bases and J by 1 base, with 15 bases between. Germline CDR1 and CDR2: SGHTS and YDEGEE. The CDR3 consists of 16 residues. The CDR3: CASSFGAGRPQETQYF. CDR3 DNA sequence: TGTGCCAGCAGCTTTGGGGCAGGTAGACCCCAAGAGACCCAGTACTTC.

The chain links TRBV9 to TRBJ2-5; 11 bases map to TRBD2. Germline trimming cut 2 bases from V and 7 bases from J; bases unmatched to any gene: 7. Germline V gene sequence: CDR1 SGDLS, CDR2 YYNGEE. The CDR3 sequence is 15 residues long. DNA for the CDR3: TGTGCCAGCAGCGTTGTAGCGGGAGGGCCTGGGACCCAGTACTTC. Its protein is CASSVVAGGPGTQYF.

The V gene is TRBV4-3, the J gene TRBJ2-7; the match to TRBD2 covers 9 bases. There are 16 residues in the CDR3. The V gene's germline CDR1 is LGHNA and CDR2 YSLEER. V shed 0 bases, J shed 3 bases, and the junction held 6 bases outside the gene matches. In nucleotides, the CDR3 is TGCGCCAGCAGCCAAGATCCTAGCGGGGCCCTCTACGAGCAGTACTTC. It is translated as CASSQDPSGALYEQYF.

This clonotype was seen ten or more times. The CDR3 nucleotides are TGTGCCAGCACCTTGGCGGGGGGAAATACGCAGTATTTT. Translation: CASTLAGGNTQYF. The chain employs TRBV7-8 and TRBJ2-3; TRBD2 matches 8 bases. V shed 7 bases and J 7 bases; nucleotides not matched to a gene: 7. The CDR3 runs to 13 residues. Germline V CDR1 and CDR2: SGHVS, FQNEAQ.

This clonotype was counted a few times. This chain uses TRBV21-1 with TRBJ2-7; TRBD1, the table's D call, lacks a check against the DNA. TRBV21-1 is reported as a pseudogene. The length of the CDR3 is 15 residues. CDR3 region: CASSRQGQGAEEQYF. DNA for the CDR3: TGTGCCAGCAGCAGACAGGGACAGGGGGCGGAAGAGCAGTACTTC.

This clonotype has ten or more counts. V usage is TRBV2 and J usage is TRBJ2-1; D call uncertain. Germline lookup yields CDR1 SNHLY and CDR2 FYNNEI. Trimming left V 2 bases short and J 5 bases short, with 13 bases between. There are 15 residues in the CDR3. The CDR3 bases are TGTGCCAGCAGTGAAATATGGGCAGCCGACAATGAGCAGTTCTTC. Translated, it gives CASSEIWAADNEQFF.

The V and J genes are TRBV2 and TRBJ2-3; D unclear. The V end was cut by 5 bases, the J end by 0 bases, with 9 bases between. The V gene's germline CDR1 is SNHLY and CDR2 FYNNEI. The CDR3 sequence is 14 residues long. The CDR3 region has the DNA TGTGCCAGCAGTAAGACTGGGAGCACAGATACGCAGTATTTT. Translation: CASSKTGSTDTQYF. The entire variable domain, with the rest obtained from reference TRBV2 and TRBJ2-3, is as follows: EPEVTQTPSHQVTQMGQEVILRCVPISNHLYFYWYRQILGQKVEFLVSFYNNEISEKSEIFDDQFSVERPDGSNFTLKIRSTKLEDSAMYFCASSKTGSTDTQYFGPGTRLTVL.

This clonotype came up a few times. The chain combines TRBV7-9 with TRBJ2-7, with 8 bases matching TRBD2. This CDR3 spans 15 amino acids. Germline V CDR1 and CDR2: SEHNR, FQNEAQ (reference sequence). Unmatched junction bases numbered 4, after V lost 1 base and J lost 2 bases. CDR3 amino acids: CASSLGSGNTYEQYF. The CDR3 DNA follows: TGTGCCAGCAGCTTAGGTAGCGGGAACACCTACGAGCAGTACTTC.

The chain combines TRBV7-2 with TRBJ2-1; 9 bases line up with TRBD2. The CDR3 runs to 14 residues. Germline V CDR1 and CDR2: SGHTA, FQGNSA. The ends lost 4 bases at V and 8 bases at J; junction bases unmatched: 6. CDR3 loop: CASSSGLAVDEQFF. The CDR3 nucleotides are TGTGCCAGCAGCTCGGGACTAGCTGTGGATGAGCAGTTCTTC.

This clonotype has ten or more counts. The CDR3 sequence: CASSTGGVAKNIQYF. The CDR3, as DNA: TGTGCCAGCAGTACCGGGGGGGTAGCCAAAAACATTCAGTACTTC. The chain has TRBV28 and TRBJ2-4; 8 nucleotides match TRBD2. CDR1 is MDHEN, CDR2 SYDVKM, per germline. V lost 5 bases, J lost 0 bases, and 3 bases stayed unmatched. This CDR3 has 15 residues.

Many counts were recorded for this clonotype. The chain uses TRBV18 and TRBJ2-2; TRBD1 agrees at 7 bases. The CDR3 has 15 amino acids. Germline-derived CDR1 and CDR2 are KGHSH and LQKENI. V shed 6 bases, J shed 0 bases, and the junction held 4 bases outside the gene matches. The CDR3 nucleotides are TGTGCCAGCTCCCCTGGGACAGCGAACACCGGGGAGCTGTTTTTT. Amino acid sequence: CASSPGTANTGELFF.

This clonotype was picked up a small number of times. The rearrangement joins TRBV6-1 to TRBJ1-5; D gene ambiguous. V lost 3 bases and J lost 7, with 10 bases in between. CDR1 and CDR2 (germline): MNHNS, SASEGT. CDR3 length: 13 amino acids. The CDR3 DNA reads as TGTGCCAGCAGTGATCCCCGGGAACAGCCCCAGCATTTT. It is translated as CASSDPREQPQHF.

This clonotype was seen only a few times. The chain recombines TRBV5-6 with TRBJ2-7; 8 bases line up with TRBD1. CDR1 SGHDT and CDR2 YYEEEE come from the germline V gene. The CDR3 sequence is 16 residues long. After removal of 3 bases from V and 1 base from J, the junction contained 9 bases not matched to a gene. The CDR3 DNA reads TGTGCCAGCAGCTGGAGAACCGGGACAGGTTCCTACGAGCAGTACTTC. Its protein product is CASSWRTGTGSYEQYF.

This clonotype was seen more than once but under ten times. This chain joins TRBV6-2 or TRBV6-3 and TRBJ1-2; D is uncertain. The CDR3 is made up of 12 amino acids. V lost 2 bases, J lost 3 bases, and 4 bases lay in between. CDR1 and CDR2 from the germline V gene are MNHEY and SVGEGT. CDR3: CASSYQYYGYTF. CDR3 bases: TGTGCCAGCAGTTACCAGTACTATGGCTACACCTTC.

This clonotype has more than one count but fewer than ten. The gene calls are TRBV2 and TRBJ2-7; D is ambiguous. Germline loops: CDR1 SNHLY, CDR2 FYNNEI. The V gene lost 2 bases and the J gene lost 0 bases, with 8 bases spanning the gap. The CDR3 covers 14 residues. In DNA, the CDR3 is TGTGCCAGCAGTGAAAGGCGCTCCTCCTACGAGCAGTACTTC. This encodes CASSERRSSYEQYF.

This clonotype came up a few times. The CDR3 sequence: CASSAQGDTEAFF. For the CDR3, the DNA is TGTGCCAGCAGCGCACAGGGAGACACTGAAGCTTTCTTT. The V and J genes are TRBV27 and TRBJ1-1, with a weak D call TRBD1 (6 bases). CDR1 is MNHEY and CDR2 is SMNVEV in the germline V gene (reference sequence). V was shortened by 6 bases and J by 3 bases, with 11 bases between the two germline ends. The CDR3 loop spans 13 amino acids.

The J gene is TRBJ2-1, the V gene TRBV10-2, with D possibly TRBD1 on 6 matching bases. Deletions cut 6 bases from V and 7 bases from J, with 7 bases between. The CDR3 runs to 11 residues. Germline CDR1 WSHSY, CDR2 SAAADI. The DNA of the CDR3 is TGCGCCAGCAGGCAGGGGAATGAGCAGTTCTTC. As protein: CASRQGNEQFF.

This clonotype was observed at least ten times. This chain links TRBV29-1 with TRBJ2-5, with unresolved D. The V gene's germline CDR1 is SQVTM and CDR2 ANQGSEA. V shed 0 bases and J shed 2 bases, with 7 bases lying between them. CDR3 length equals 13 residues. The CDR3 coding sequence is TGCAGCGTTGAAGATGGGCCACAAGAGACCCAGTACTTC. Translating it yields CSVEDGPQETQYF.

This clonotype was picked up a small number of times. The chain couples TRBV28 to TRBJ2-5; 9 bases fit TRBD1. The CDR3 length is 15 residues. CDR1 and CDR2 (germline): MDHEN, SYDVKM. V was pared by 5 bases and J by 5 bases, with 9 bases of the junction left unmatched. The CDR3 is CASSPSTGGRETQYF. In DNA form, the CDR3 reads TGTGCCAGCAGTCCTTCGACAGGGGGACGGGAGACCCAGTACTTC.

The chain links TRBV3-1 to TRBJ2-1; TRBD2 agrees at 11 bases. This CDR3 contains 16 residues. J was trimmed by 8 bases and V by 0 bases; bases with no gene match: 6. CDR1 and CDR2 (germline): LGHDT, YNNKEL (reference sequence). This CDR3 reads CASSQDGLAGGHEQFF. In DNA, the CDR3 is TGTGCCAGCAGCCAAGACGGACTAGCGGGCGGCCATGAGCAGTTCTTC.

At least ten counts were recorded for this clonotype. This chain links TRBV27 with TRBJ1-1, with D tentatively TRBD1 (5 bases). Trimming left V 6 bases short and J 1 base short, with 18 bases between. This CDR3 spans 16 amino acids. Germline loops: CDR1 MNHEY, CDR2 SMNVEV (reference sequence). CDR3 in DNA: TGTGCCAGCAGCTTAACCGGGACGGAGAAGAACACTGAAGCTTTCTTT. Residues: CASSLTGTEKNTEAFF.

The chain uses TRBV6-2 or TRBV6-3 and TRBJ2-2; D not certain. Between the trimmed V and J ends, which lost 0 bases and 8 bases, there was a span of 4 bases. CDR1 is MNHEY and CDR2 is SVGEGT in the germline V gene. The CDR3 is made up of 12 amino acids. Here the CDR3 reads CASSYSWGELFF. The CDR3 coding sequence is TGTGCCAGCAGTTACTCGTGGGGGGAGCTGTTTTTT.

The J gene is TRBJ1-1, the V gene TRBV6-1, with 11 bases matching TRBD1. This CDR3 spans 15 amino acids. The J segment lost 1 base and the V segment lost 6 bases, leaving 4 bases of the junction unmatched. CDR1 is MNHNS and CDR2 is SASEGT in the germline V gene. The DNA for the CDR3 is TGTGCCAGCAGAGGGACAGGGGGACGGAACACTGAAGCTTTCTTT. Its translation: CASRGTGGRNTEAFF.